Sequencing of this T cell receptor (beta chain) was carried out in a study of cytomegalovirus exposure and HLA in healthy donors. Across the whole study: Researchers found that roughly 80% of fewer than 450 genotyped donors fell within the Caucasian-associated ancestry cluster.

With 60 Vbeta and 13 Jbeta primers, the PCR was carried out. The method was immunoSEQ multiplex PCR; TCRdb's version includes in-frame clones alone and lacks a portion of them. The repertoire holds 180,000 or so clones, with under 85% as singletons. Study-level findings and limits: Excluded were some V segments that proved indistinguishable, including TRBV6-2 and TRBV6-3.

As regards this clone: The antigen remains unidentified. One end of the junction is discordant with germline, which a read error may explain.

The CDR3 runs 15 residues. Germline V CDR1 and CDR2: SEHNR, FQNEAQ (reference sequence). Sample: PBMCs. This chain links TRBV7-9 with TRBJ2-1, with 9 bases that match TRBD2. The TCR was taken from a male donor in good health and CMV-seronegative. This CDR3 is CSSSYGLARNNEQFF. CDR3 DNA: TGTTCCAGCAGCTATGGACTAGCGCGGAACAATGAGCAGTTCTTC.